The T cell receptor beta chain described here comes from a study of T-cell memory formation after mild COVID-19. In the study overall: The study found TCR clusters largely donor specific.

A single record per CDR3 protein comes from TCRdb applying MiXCR to the 5' RACE reads. Seen here are about 290,000 distinct CDR3 sequences, about 15% observed once, and the top ten hold 22%. The ends were cut back, 4 bases at V and 8 bases at J, with 11 bases in the middle. Germline CDR1 is SQVTM and CDR2 is ANQGSEA. The CDR3 is 11 residues long. The sequenced sample was PBMCs or a T cell subset sorted from them (not recorded which). The chain employs TRBV29-1 and TRBJ1-2; D remains ambiguous. The receptor's source is a young man who had mild COVID-19 (a few samples of this study predate the infection). Cell type and time point are not known. CDR3 region: CSVAEVGGYTF. The CDR3 DNA reads TGCAGCGTTGCTGAAGTTGGAGGCTACACCTTC.